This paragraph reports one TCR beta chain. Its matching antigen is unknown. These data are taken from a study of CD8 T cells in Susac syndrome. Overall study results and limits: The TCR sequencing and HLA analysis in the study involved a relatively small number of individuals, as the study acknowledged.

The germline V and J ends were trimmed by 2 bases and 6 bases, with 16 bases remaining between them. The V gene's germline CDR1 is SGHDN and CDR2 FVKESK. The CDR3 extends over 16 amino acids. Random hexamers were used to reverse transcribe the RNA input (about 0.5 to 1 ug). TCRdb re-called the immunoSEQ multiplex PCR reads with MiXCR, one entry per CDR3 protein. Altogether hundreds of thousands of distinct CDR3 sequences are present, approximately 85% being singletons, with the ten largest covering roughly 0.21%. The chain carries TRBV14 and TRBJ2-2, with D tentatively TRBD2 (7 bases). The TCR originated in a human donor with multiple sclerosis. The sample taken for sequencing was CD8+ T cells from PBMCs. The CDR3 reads CASSQFYGGRPGELFF. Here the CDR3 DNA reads TGTGCCAGCAGCCAATTCTACGGGGGGCGACCCGGGGAGCTGTTTTTT.